These 10 T cell receptor beta chains were all obtained from the same sample, sequenced in a study of blood T cell repertoires in COVID-19. Data came from immunoSEQ multiplex PCR; TCRdb stores just in-frame clones and leaves some out. The top ten clones hold about 0.59% of a sample with 150,000 to 200,000 clones, 90% of them seen once. Sequencing used peripheral blood. These TCRs come from a man in his forties or fifties with acute or convalescent COVID-19.

The chain recombines TRBV5-8 with TRBJ1-2; no firm D call. The CDR3 is 14 amino acids. CDR1 and CDR2 (germline): SGHTS, YDEGEE. Trimming removed 3 bases at V and 5 bases at J, with 14 bases between. The CDR3 here is CASSSTRTRYGYTF. CDR3 coding DNA: TGTGCCAGCAGCTCTACGCGGACTCGATATGGCTACACCTTC.

The chain links TRBV19 to TRBJ1-5, with no clear D. The CDR3 spans 14 residues. V lost 6 bases, J lost 2 bases, and 11 bases lay in between. Germline V lookup: CDR1 LNHDA, CDR2 SQIVND (reference sequence). The CDR3: CASRGAGGNQPQHF. The DNA for the CDR3 is TGTGCCAGTAGGGGAGCGGGAGGCAATCAGCCCCAGCATTTT. Complete variable domain (other parts from reference TRBV19 and TRBJ1-5): DGGITQSPKYLFRKEGQNVTLSCEQNLNHDAMYWYRQDPGQGLRLIYYSQIVNDFQKGDIAEGYSVSREKKESFPLTVTSAQKNPTAFYLCASRGAGGNQPQHFGDGTRLSIL.

The V and J genes are TRBV7-3 and TRBJ2-5; 8 nucleotides match TRBD1. Germline CDR1 and CDR2: SGHTA and FQGTGA. Trimming cost V 7 bases and J 5 bases; bases outside gene matches: 12. The CDR3 consists of 15 residues. The CDR3 nucleotides read TGTGCCAGCACACCAACAGGGGGACTTGGGGAGACCCAGTACTTC. Amino acid sequence: CASTPTGGLGETQYF.

This rearrangement joins TRBV6-2 or TRBV6-3 to TRBJ1-6; D unresolved. There are 15 residues in the CDR3. Trimming cost V 5 bases and J 0 bases, with 8 bases left between them. Germline values: CDR1 MNHEY, CDR2 SVGEGT. The chain's CDR3 is CASSVGSSYNSPLHF. The CDR3 nucleotides read TGTGCCAGCAGTGTCGGGAGCTCCTATAATTCACCCCTCCACTTT.

This clone was seen a few times. V usage is TRBV28 and J usage is TRBJ2-7; 10 positions match TRBD1. Germline CDR1 and CDR2: MDHEN and SYDVKM. With 4 bases clipped from V and 9 bases from J, the junction kept 3 bases outside the gene matches. The CDR3 extends over 12 amino acids. Here the CDR3 reads CASSSTGGAQYV. Written as DNA, the CDR3 is TGTGCCAGCAGTTCGACAGGGGGCGCGCAGTACGTC.

The chain carries TRBV10-3 and TRBJ1-3, with D maybe TRBD1 (6 bases). Trimming shortened V by 0 bases and J by 2 bases, and 8 bases separated the two germline ends. CDR3 length: 15 residues. Germline loops: CDR1 ENHRY, CDR2 SYGVKD. CDR3 in DNA: TGTGCCATCAGTGAGTCTTGGGGGCCTGGAAACACCATATATTTT. Translated, it gives CAISESWGPGNTIYF.

This sequence joins TRBV27 and TRBJ1-3, with 7 bases identical to TRBD1. With 6 bases clipped from V and 4 bases from J, the junction kept 6 bases outside the gene matches. Per germline, CDR1 MNHEY and CDR2 SMNVEV (reference sequence). This CDR3 spans 14 amino acids. CDR3 residues: CASSRGTAGNTIYF. CDR3 DNA: TGTGCCAGCAGCCGCGGGACAGCCGGAAACACCATATATTTT.

This sequence joins TRBV30 and TRBJ1-4; 9 positions match TRBD1. V trimming: 3 bases; J trimming: 11 bases; junction bases outside the gene matches: 7. This CDR3 has 13 amino acids. CDR1 GTSNPN and CDR2 SVGIG come from the germline V gene (reference sequence). CDR3 amino acids: CAWRGQGRFKLFF. As DNA, the CDR3 is TGTGCCTGGAGGGGACAGGGTCGGTTTAAACTGTTTTTT. Full variable domain (remainder filled in from reference TRBV30 and TRBJ1-4): SQTIHQWPATLVQPVGSPLSLECTVEGTSNPNLYWYRQAAGRGLQLLFYSVGIGQISSEVPQNLSASRPQDRQFILSSKKLLLSDSGFYLCAWRGQGRFKLFFGSGTQLSVL.

This chain connects TRBV18 to TRBJ2-7, with TRBD2 matching over 10 bases. V lost 5 bases to trimming and J lost 5 bases; unmatched junction nucleotides: 6. In germline, CDR1 is KGHSH, CDR2 LQKENI. The CDR3 has 14 residues. DNA for the CDR3: TGTGCCAGCTCAACCCTAGCGGGAGTCGACGAGCAGTACTTC. It translates to CASSTLAGVDEQYF.

J is TRBJ1-4 and V is TRBV19, with D unresolved. Germline V gene data show CDR1 as LNHDA and CDR2 as SQIVND (reference sequence). V lost 5 bases and J 7 bases, leaving 26 bases between the germline ends. There are 18 residues in the CDR3. CDR3 DNA: TGTGCCAGTAGTTTAGGCATTGTAAGCCCTAATCGTGTTGAAAAACTGTTTTTT. It translates to CASSLGIVSPNRVEKLFF.